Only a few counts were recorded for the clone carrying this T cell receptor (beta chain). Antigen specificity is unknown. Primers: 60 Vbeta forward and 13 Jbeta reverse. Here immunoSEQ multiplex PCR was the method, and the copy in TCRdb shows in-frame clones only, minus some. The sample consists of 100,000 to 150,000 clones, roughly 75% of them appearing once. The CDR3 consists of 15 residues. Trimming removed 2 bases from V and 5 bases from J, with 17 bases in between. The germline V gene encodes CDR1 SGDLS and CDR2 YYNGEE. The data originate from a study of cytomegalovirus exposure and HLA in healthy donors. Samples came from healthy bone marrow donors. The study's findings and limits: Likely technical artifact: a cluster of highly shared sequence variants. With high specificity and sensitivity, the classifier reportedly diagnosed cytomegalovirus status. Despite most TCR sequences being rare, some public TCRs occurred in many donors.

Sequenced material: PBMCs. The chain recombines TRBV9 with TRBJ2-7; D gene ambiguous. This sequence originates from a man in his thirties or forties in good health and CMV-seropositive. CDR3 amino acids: CASSVAGFPVDEQYF. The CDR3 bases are TGTGCCAGCAGCGTGGCCGGGTTTCCCGTCGACGAGCAGTACTTC.